These 22 T cell receptor beta chains were sequenced from one sample in a study of blood T cell repertoires in COVID-19. The table came from immunoSEQ multiplex PCR; TCRdb's copy has only in-frame clones and leaves some out. This sample carries about 130,000 clones, approximately 74% of them seen once, and the ten largest clones take 1.5% to 2%. Sequenced material: peripheral blood. All receptors derive from a woman in her sixties or seventies with acute or convalescent COVID-19.

The chain joins TRBV4-1 to TRBJ1-6; 8 bases are a match to TRBD1. Germline V gives CDR1 MGHRA, CDR2 YSYEKL. V lost 1 base and J lost 7; bases outside the gene matches: 6. This CDR3 region has 16 residues. In DNA form, the CDR3 reads TGCGCCAGCAGCCAAGTCGGGACAGGTCTAAATTCACCCCTCCACTTT. It translates to CASSQVGTGLNSPLHF.

The V and J genes are TRBV3-1 (or the pseudogene TRBV3-2) and TRBJ2-1; tentative D call: TRBD2 (5 bases). This CDR3 is built from 15 residues. Deletions cut 2 bases from V and 6 bases from J, with 14 bases between. Germline V CDR1 and CDR2: LGHDT, YNNKEL (reference sequence). Here the CDR3 reads CASSQWVDSGNEQFF. CDR3 DNA sequence: TGTGCCAGCAGCCAATGGGTGGACTCAGGCAATGAGCAGTTCTTC.

This clone has a handful of counts. CDR3: CASSRGAGEGYNEQFF. In DNA, the CDR3 is TGTGCCAGCAGCCGAGGAGCGGGAGAGGGGTACAATGAGCAGTTCTTC. The chain joins TRBV4-2 to TRBJ2-1, with 8 nucleotides matching TRBD2. With 4 bases clipped from V and 4 bases from J, the junction kept 9 bases outside the gene matches. The V gene's germline CDR1 is LGHNA and CDR2 YNFKEQ. The length of the CDR3 is 16 residues.

This clone was recorded only once. CDR3 sequence: CASSVGQGGTIYF. In nucleotides, the CDR3 is TGTGCCAGCAGCGTCGGGCAGGGCGGCACCATATATTTT. The chain carries TRBV9 and TRBJ1-3, with D possibly being TRBD1 (5 bases). V lost 2 bases and J 9 bases, leaving 12 bases between the germline ends. The V gene's germline CDR1 is SGDLS and CDR2 YYNGEE. The CDR3 is 13 residues long.

On this clone: A read error is possible here, since a much larger clone lies one base away. The chain links TRBV27 to TRBJ1-2, with a possible D match to TRBD1 (6 bases). The CDR3 runs 12 residues. The germline V and J ends were trimmed by 6 bases and 1 base, with 6 bases remaining between them. The germline V gene has CDR1 MNHEY and CDR2 SMNVEV (reference sequence). CDR3 sequence reads: CASRQGNYGYTF. The CDR3 bases are TGTGCCAGCAGACAGGGTAACTATGGCTACACCTTC.

Only one count was recorded for this clone. The gene calls are TRBV4-1 and TRBJ1-5, with 11 bases identical to TRBD1. CDR1 MGHRA and CDR2 YSYEKL come from the germline V gene. CDR3 size: 15 residues. The J segment lost 7 bases and the V segment lost 2 bases, leaving 4 bases of the junction unmatched. The CDR3 is CASSQWGQGGQPQHF. In DNA, the CDR3 is TGCGCCAGCAGCCAATGGGGACAGGGGGGGCAGCCCCAGCATTTT.

V and J are TRBV7-9 and TRBJ2-3; D is possibly TRBD2 (5 bases). Trimming removed 3 bases at V and 4 bases at J, with 17 bases between. CDR1 SEHNR and CDR2 FQNEAQ come from the germline V gene (reference sequence). This CDR3 comprises 16 residues. The CDR3 sequence: CASSLVVAQRADTQYF. CDR3 DNA: TGTGCCAGCAGCTTGGTGGTAGCGCAACGTGCAGATACGCAGTATTTT. The whole variable domain, remainder taken from reference TRBV7-9 and TRBJ2-3, is DTGVSQNPRHKITKRGQNVTFRCDPISEHNRLYWYRQTLGQGPEFLTYFQNEAQLEKSRLLSDRFSAERPKGSFSTLEIQRTEQGDSAMYLCASSLVVAQRADTQYFGPGTRLTVL.

J is TRBJ2-6 and V is TRBV19, with unresolved D. Trimming stripped 8 bases from V and 0 bases from J, with 5 bases between. Germline V gene sequence: CDR1 LNHDA, CDR2 SQIVND (reference sequence). This CDR3 region has 13 residues. The CDR3: CASESSGANVLTF. CDR3 nucleotide sequence: TGTGCCAGTGAGAGCTCTGGGGCCAACGTCCTGACTTTC.

The rearrangement uses TRBV5-5 and TRBJ1-5; 10 positions agree with TRBD1. This CDR3 spans 15 amino acids. CDR1 is SGHKS and CDR2 is YYEKEE in the germline V gene (reference sequence). Trimming took 3 bases from V and 3 from J; bases not matched to a gene: 3. The CDR3 sequence: CASSSGTGVNQPQHF. The CDR3 DNA reads as TGTGCCAGCAGCTCCGGGACAGGGGTCAATCAGCCCCAGCATTTT.

V is TRBV29-1 and J is TRBJ1-4, with D maybe TRBD1 (6 bases). The length of the CDR3 is 14 residues. CDR1 and CDR2 (germline): SQVTM, ANQGSEA. V was trimmed by 5 bases and J by 10 bases, leaving 20 bases between them. The CDR3 loop is CSVLGQTGGGKLFF. The CDR3 DNA reads TGCAGCGTTTTAGGACAGACGGGTGGAGGAAAACTGTTTTTT.

There are a few counts of this clone. The V call is TRBV7-2, the J call TRBJ2-5, with TRBD2 matching 11 bases. With V trimmed by 6 bases and J by 7 bases, 7 bases remained unmatched. The CDR3 has 14 amino acids. CDR1 and CDR2 from the germline V gene are SGHTA and FQGNSA. CDR3 coding DNA: TGTGCCAGCAGTTCATCCGGGACTAGCGGGACCCAGTACTTC. This gives the protein CASSSSGTSGTQYF.

The chain couples TRBV18 to TRBJ2-5, with 8 bases lining up with TRBD1. The V gene end was trimmed by 3 bases and the J gene end by 3 bases; junction bases not matched to a gene: 3. CDR1 and CDR2 (germline): KGHSH, LQKENI. The CDR3 consists of 14 residues. The CDR3, as DNA: TGTGCCAGCTCACCGCAGGGGGCGGAAGAGACCCAGTACTTC. It translates to CASSPQGAEETQYF.

The genes are TRBV2 and TRBJ2-7; 8 bases line up with TRBD1. The CDR3 is made up of 12 amino acids. Germline trimming cut 6 bases from V and 6 bases from J; bases unmatched to any gene: 4. Per the germline V gene, CDR1 is SNHLY and CDR2 is FYNNEI. The CDR3 region has the DNA TGTGCCAGCAGGGACAGGGCTCTCGAGCAGTACTTC. Its translation is CASRDRALEQYF.

The chain is built from TRBV7-2 and TRBJ2-5, with 14 nucleotides matching TRBD2. Losses at the gene ends were 1 base for V and 5 bases for J; bases not matched to a gene: 3. The V gene's germline CDR1 is SGHTA and CDR2 FQGNSA. This CDR3 spans 16 amino acids. CDR3 sequence (DNA): TGTGCCAGCAGCTTAGGACTAGCGGGGGGGCTGGAGACCCAGTACTTC. Translation gives CASSLGLAGGLETQYF.

The CDR3 reads CASSWDRRDEKLFF. The CDR3 DNA reads TGTGCCAGCAGTTGGGACAGGAGGGACGAAAAACTGTTTTTT. The chain combines TRBV27 with TRBJ1-4, with 8 nucleotides matching TRBD1. V dropped 4 bases and J dropped 8; count of bases not matched to a gene: 6. Germline lookup yields CDR1 MNHEY and CDR2 SMNVEV (reference sequence). The CDR3 has 14 residues.

In its sample, this clone was seen a few times. The chain links TRBV10-3 to TRBJ1-2, with a tentative D call TRBD1 (5 bases). V lost 6 bases, J lost 8 bases, and 13 bases lay in between. This CDR3 has 12 amino acids. CDR1 and CDR2 from the germline V gene are ENHRY and SYGVKD. CDR3 sequence (DNA): TGTGCCATCAGCGCCGGGGGGAAGGGCTACACCTTC. Its translation: CAISAGGKGYTF.

V is TRBV6-5 and J is TRBJ1-1; D unclear. The CDR3 contains 15 residues. Germline loops: CDR1 MNHEY, CDR2 SVGAGI. Trimming removed 4 bases from V and 4 bases from J, with 16 bases in between. The CDR3, as DNA: TGTGCCAGCAGTTCTCGGGGTCGTGGGATCACTGAAGCTTTCTTT. As protein: CASSSRGRGITEAFF.

This clone was counted many times. Other DNA sequences within the sample encode an identical CDR3. The CDR3 loop reads CASSVQGRNTEAFF. The CDR3 coding sequence is TGTGCCAGCAGCGTACAGGGGAGGAACACTGAAGCTTTCTTT. The V call is TRBV9, the J call TRBJ1-1; maybe TRBD1 (6 bases). The length of the CDR3 is 14 residues. The V end was cut by 1 base, the J end by 1 base, with 8 bases between. Germline loops: CDR1 SGDLS, CDR2 YYNGEE.

This rearrangement joins TRBV19 to TRBJ2-4, with a possible D match to TRBD2 (5 bases). The germline V gene encodes CDR1 LNHDA and CDR2 SQIVND (reference sequence). The V and J ends lost 3 bases and 7 bases respectively, with 13 bases between them. The CDR3 contains 14 residues. CDR3 protein: CASSIGLALNIQYF. In DNA form, the CDR3 reads TGTGCCAGTAGTATCGGCCTAGCTTTGAACATTCAGTACTTC. The full variable domain, its missing parts supplied by reference TRBV19 and TRBJ2-4, is DGGITQSPKYLFRKEGQNVTLSCEQNLNHDAMYWYRQDPGQGLRLIYYSQIVNDFQKGDIAEGYSVSREKKESFPLTVTSAQKNPTAFYLCASSIGLALNIQYFGAGTRLSVL.

The chain joins TRBV7-9 to TRBJ2-5; tentatively, D is TRBD1 (5 bases). Trimming pared 6 bases from V and 5 bases from J, leaving 19 bases between. The CDR3 is 15 residues long. Germline V gene sequence: CDR1 SEHNR, CDR2 FQNEAQ (reference sequence). The CDR3 spells CASRSIRAGRETQYF. In DNA form, the CDR3 reads TGTGCCAGCAGATCGATCAGGGCCGGGCGGGAGACCCAGTACTTC.

This clone was seen a few times. The V gene is TRBV15, the J gene TRBJ1-6; 7 bases line up with TRBD1. CDR1 is LNHNV and CDR2 is YYDKDF in the germline V gene (reference sequence). Trimming at V came to 0 bases and at J to 7 bases, leaving 6 bases not matched to a gene. This CDR3 spans 16 amino acids. Written as DNA, the CDR3 is TGTGCCACCAGCAGAGATCACACAGGGGACAATTCACCCCTCCACTTT. Protein: CATSRDHTGDNSPLHF.

This chain links TRBV12-3 or TRBV12-4 with TRBJ1-4, with 7 bases that match TRBD1. There are 13 residues in the CDR3. Trimming removed 6 bases from V and 10 bases from J; junction bases left unmatched: 8. The CDR3 is CASRTGQQGKLFF. CDR3 DNA: TGTGCCAGCAGAACGGGACAGCAAGGAAAACTGTTTTTT.